These 10 T cell receptor beta chains share one sample of origin, sequenced in a study of shared clonotypes between healthy human individuals. Produced via immunoSEQ multiplex PCR; TCRdb's table is partial and in-frame only. The repertoire holds 2 million to 2.5 million clones, roughly 90% seen once, with 0.37% in the top ten. The sequenced material came from naive CD4+ T cells from PBMCs. Described subset: CD45RA+ positively selected. The receptors originated from a man younger than 30 in good health. Some clones in this sample may be carry-over from other donors' samples.

The CDR3 bases are TGTGCCAGCAGCGTAGGCGTTCGGGTACCGAACACTGAAGCTTTCTTT. It codes for CASSVGVRVPNTEAFF. The gene calls are TRBV9 and TRBJ1-1; the D is unclear. V lost 0 bases, J lost 1 base, and 13 bases lay in between. The CDR3 covers 16 residues. Per the germline V gene, CDR1 is SGDLS and CDR2 is YYNGEE.

The chain combines TRBV2 with TRBJ1-4, with D uncertain. Germline CDR1 is SNHLY and CDR2 is FYNNEI. CDR3 length: 14 amino acids. Between the trimmed V and J ends, which lost 6 bases and 7 bases, there was a span of 15 bases. CDR3 bases: TGTGCCAGCAGGAGGACGGGAGGCGGTGAAAAACTGTTTTTT. It translates to CASRRTGGGEKLFF. The variable domain in full, completed from reference TRBV2 and TRBJ1-4, reads EPEVTQTPSHQVTQMGQEVILRCVPISNHLYFYWYRQILGQKVEFLVSFYNNEISEKSEIFDDQFSVERPDGSNFTLKIRSTKLEDSAMYFCASRRTGGGEKLFFGSGTQLSVL.

The chain carries TRBV5-4 and TRBJ2-5; 10 bases agree with TRBD1. Germline CDR1 reads SGHNT; CDR2 reads YYREEE (reference sequence). Unmatched junction bases numbered 8, after V lost 4 bases and J lost 5 bases. The CDR3 is made up of 15 amino acids. The CDR3 bases are TGTGCCAGCAGCCCAGACAGGGGGCGGCGGGAGACCCAGTACTTC. This gives the protein CASSPDRGRRETQYF.

The V and J genes are TRBV4-2 and TRBJ2-7; D tentatively fits TRBD1 or TRBD2 (5 bases each). CDR1 and CDR2 from the germline V gene are LGHNA and YNFKEQ. Trimming took 1 base from V and 3 from J, leaving 13 bases between them. The CDR3 runs 15 residues. The CDR3 region has the DNA TGTGCCAGCAGCCAAGTGGACGAGGGGAGCTACGAGCAGTACTTC. Protein sequence: CASSQVDEGSYEQYF.

This clone was seen more than once but under ten times. The rearrangement links TRBV7-9 to TRBJ1-1; TRBD1 matches 7 bases. Germline V gene lookup returns CDR1 SEHNR and CDR2 FQNEAQ (reference sequence). J lost 4 bases, V lost 4 bases, and 3 bases had no gene match. The CDR3 runs to 13 residues. CDR3 amino acids: CASSSNRGTEAFF. CDR3 DNA: TGTGCCAGCAGCTCTAACAGGGGCACTGAAGCTTTCTTT.

J is TRBJ1-2 and V is TRBV28, with D possibly being TRBD1 (6 bases). CDR3 length: 13 residues. Looked up from germline, CDR1 is MDHEN and CDR2 is SYDVKM. With 11 bases removed from V and 2 bases from J, the gap between germline ends came to 15 bases. In DNA, the CDR3 is TGTGCCTCGAGGGGGTACAAGAACTATGGCTACACCTTC. It yields the protein CASRGYKNYGYTF.

The chain employs TRBV27 and TRBJ1-2; 7 nucleotides align to TRBD1. V gave up 6 bases and J gave up 7 bases; unmatched junction bases: 8. CDR1 and CDR2 (germline): MNHEY, SMNVEV (reference sequence). The CDR3 has 13 amino acids. The CDR3 here is CASSGQAGIGYTF. DNA for the CDR3: TGTGCCAGCAGCGGACAGGCCGGGATTGGCTACACCTTC.

The CDR3 nucleotides are TGTGCCAGCAGCGACCGGGGGTCTGGAAACACCATATATTTT. Its protein product is CASSDRGSGNTIYF. V usage is TRBV9 and J usage is TRBJ1-3; maybe TRBD1 (5 bases). The V gene's germline CDR1 is SGDLS and CDR2 YYNGEE. The CDR3 loop spans 14 amino acids. V was shortened by 3 bases and J by 1 base, with 8 bases between the two germline ends.

The chain carries TRBV9 and TRBJ2-7; D possibly corresponds to TRBD2 (5 bases). The CDR3 spans 15 residues. The germline V gene has CDR1 SGDLS and CDR2 YYNGEE. The V end was cut by 0 bases, the J end by 5 bases, with 15 bases between. CDR3 sequence reads: CASSVASGISHEQYF. DNA of the CDR3: TGTGCCAGCAGCGTAGCTTCCGGGATCAGCCACGAGCAGTACTTC. Drawing the rest from reference TRBV9 and TRBJ2-7, the complete variable domain is DSGVTQTPKHLITATGQRVTLRCSPRSGDLSVYWYQQSLDQGLQFLIQYYNGEERAKGNILERFSAQQFPDLHSELNLSSLELGDSALYFCASSVASGISHEQYFGPGTRLTVT.

The rearrangement joins TRBV18 to TRBJ1-5, with D unresolved. Trimming took off 3 bases at V and 1 base at J, with 13 bases between the two ends. CDR1 and CDR2 from the germline V gene are KGHSH and LQKENI. The CDR3 contains 16 residues. CDR3 in DNA: TGTGCCAGCTCACCGGAGCGCCGGAAAAGCAATCAGCCCCAGCATTTT. This encodes CASSPERRKSNQPQHF.